This T cell receptor (beta chain) was obtained from a study of identical twins (dated by TCRdb to about 2016). Broadly, across the study: TCR alpha and beta repertoires from monozygotic twins, unrelated adults of various ages and cord blood were deep-sequenced to test whether fetal clonotypes persist. To rule out contamination, the twin experiments were replicated at different times with different library preparation protocols. Results the study describes overall, beyond this receptor: Zero-insertion analyses could be partly confounded by invariant T cells such as MAIT and iNKT, though diverse VJ usage argued against such confounding for most clonotypes. Excess twin sharing in beta out-of-frame sequences was weaker because fewer shared sequences lowered the signal-to-noise ratio. Because the same donors could not be followed over many years, the conclusions depended on cross-sectional statistical analysis. Compared with coincidental sharing between unrelated individuals, out-of-frame TCR alpha sequences shared between twins had an excess of sequences with low generation probability. In monozygotic twins, out-of-frame TCR alpha sharing was systematically underestimated by recombination models, although the models agreed with sharing between unrelated individuals. Fewer insertions were carried by abundant cord blood beta clonotypes; a weaker similar trend was observed in young adult naive repertoires, while no such trend was observed in memory repertoires.

This clonotype was seen a few times. This receptor's antigen is unknown. No much larger clone exists at a distance of one base, and base qualities are not known. Every donor was a healthy Caucasian. Three pairs of female monozygotic twins, all aged about 18 to 30 years, were included in the twin cohort. Positive isolation kits from Invitrogen were used to isolate CD4+ and CD8+ T cell populations. Trimming at the junction amounts to 7 bases on V and 8 bases on J, and the germline ends lie 26 bases apart. CDR1 and CDR2, looked up from the germline V gene, are MNHNS and SASEGT. The CDR3 starts with the cysteine, ends with the phenylalanine, and has 16 residues. This entry keeps only the CDR3 DNA: 48 bases, framed from base 1. The receptor library was made with 5' RACE. The sample was run on an Illumina HiSeq 2000. A universal primer binding site was added through template switching, and the final cDNA carried a unique molecular identifier so that TCR cDNA molecules could be counted accurately. First-strand cDNA for TCR alpha and beta chains was synthesized from specific primers in the conserved constant-segment region. To control for contamination, each cDNA library was double barcoded with a SMART-Mk sample barcode plus Illumina barcodes. Two successive PCR steps introduced TruSeq adapter sequences along with Illumina sample barcodes. The TCR alpha and beta cDNA libraries were sequenced on the Illumina HiSeq platform using custom primers. Per the original workflow: Raw reads were processed with MiGEC to extract unique molecular identifiers, and MiXCR was used to determine CDR3 positions. For each individual, recombination models were inferred using an EM algorithm with the repgenHMM and IGoR tools. Shared clonotype analysis was performed with the tcR package in R, normalizing sharing by the product of cloneset sizes. Out-of-frame nonproductive sequences were analyzed to study raw recombination free of thymic and clonal selection effects. TCRdb reanalyzed the raw reads on its own, using fastp at Q25 for trimming and MiXCR for clone calling, and kept in-frame beta chains. Entries that share a CDR3 protein sequence are merged under the most common genes and DNA. The V and J calls here are based on TCRdb, not the publication. Within this sample are 400,000 to 500,000 distinct CDR3 sequences, with roughly an eighth of them counted one time only. The top ten clonotypes cover approximately 1% of the sample.

A further study also used this sample, focusing on yellow fever vaccine responses in identical twins. The second source states: According to the authors, in identical twins the way T cells responded to vaccination appeared partly convergent and partly personalized. Focusing on identical twins, the study followed the T cell clones that responded to the vaccine, and did so with precision.

The sample comprised CD4+ T cells sorted from blood. The rearranged chain carries TRBV6-1 and TRBJ1-2, with TRBD1 tentatively as D gene (5 bases match). This TCR was recovered from a young woman in good health. The CDR3 region has the sequence CASTRTGTVNVGGYTF. The bases are TGTGCCAGCACCAGAACCGGGACGGTAAACGTGGGAGGCTACACCTTC.